Listed below are T cell receptor beta chains from one sample, sequenced in a study of T-cell reconstitution after alpha-beta-depleted transplantation in children. TCRdb passed the PCR reads through MiXCR, listing each CDR3 protein once. In the table there are some 70,000 distinct CDR3 sequences, about 7.3% of which are singletons. Material: PBMCs from the stem cell graft donor, obtained from the stem cell graft. The receptors shown here come from a human donor who donated a stem cell graft to a child with acute lymphoblastic leukemia. The CDR3 runs from the conserved cysteine through the conserved F or W. Fields, in order: clone size, D gene, V gene, J gene, CDR3 DNA, CDR3 protein. D genes are given only for firm matches. Only some rows state a clone size, as once, few, many or a class for expanded clones.

>many|NA|TRBV3-1|TRBJ2-7
TGTGCCAGCAGCCAACCGCGGGACGGCTCCTACGAGCAGTACTTC
CASSQPRDGSYEQYF
>NA|NA|TRBV18|TRBJ2-7
TGTGCCAGCTCTCCCTTGAGGGCAGGGTTAGACGAGCAGTACTTC
CASSPLRAGLDEQYF
>many|NA|TRBV12-3/TRBV12-4|TRBJ1-1
TGTGCCAGCAGTCCCAGCGGGTCCATGAACACTGAAGCTTTCTTT
CASSPSGSMNTEAFF
>few|TRBD1|TRBV6-5|TRBJ1-2
TGTGCCAGCAGTACCCGACCTCGACAGGGGATGGGCTACACCTTC
CASSTRPRQGMGYTF
>many|NA|TRBV27|TRBJ1-6
TGTGCCAGCAGTTTAGGATCTTCACCCCTCCACTTT
CASSLGSSPLHF
>once|TRBD2|TRBV29-1|TRBJ2-1
TGCAGCGTTGATGGGAGCGAGCGGGGGGCCTACAATGAGCAGTTCTTC
CSVDGSERGAYNEQFF
>many|NA|TRBV28|TRBJ2-6
TGTGCCAGCAGTGCCAGTGGGGCCGGGGCCAACGTCCTGACTTTC
CASSASGAGANVLTF
>NA|NA|TRBV20-1|TRBJ1-5
TGCAGTACCCCTGGGGGGACCTACAATCAGCCCCAGCATTTT
CSTPGGTYNQPQHF
>many|NA|TRBV4-1|TRBJ2-1
TGCGCCAGCAGCCCCCCCGCGGGGCCGATTTACAATGAGCAGTTCTTC
CASSPPAGPIYNEQFF
>many|NA|TRBV12-3/TRBV12-4|TRBJ2-5
TGTGCCAGCAGTTTTTCCGGGCCATCAGGGACCCAGTACTTC
CASSFSGPSGTQYF